Listed below are T cell receptor beta chains from one sample, sequenced in a study of shared clonotypes between healthy human individuals. Sequencing used immunoSEQ multiplex PCR; TCRdb keeps in-frame clones, though not all of them. The sample contains roughly 680,000 clones, 55% to 80% of which appear only once. The sequenced sample was memory CD4+ T cells sorted from blood. Receptors originate from a woman aged 25 to 39 in good health. The CDR3 runs from the conserved cysteine through the conserved F or W. A D gene is named only where the DNA matches it firmly. Size is stated for part of the rows, as once, few or many counts, or as a class when the clone is expanded.

TGTGCCAGCAGCACACGACTAGGCCCCGCGAACACCGGGGAGCTGTTTTTT | CASSTRLGPANTGELFF | TRBV9 | once | . | TRBJ2-2
TGTGCCAGCGTAGGGCACGGTGACACTGAAGCTTTCTTT | CASVGHGDTEAFF | TRBV28 | few | . | TRBJ1-1
TGCGCCAGCAGCGGCCAGGGGGTGGATGGCTACACCTTC | CASSGQGVDGYTF | TRBV7-2 | . | TRBD1 | TRBJ1-2
TGTGCCAGCAGCTTCAAGGGTGACACTGAAGCTTTCTTT | CASSFKGDTEAFF | TRBV7-3 | . | . | TRBJ1-1
TGCGCCAGCAGCCCGTGGGGACAGTCCGGGAGCGAGCAGTTCTTC | CASSPWGQSGSEQFF | TRBV5-1 | . | . | TRBJ2-1
TGTGCCAGCAGCCCCGGGACTAGCACAGATACGCAGTATTTT | CASSPGTSTDTQYF | TRBV11-2 | . | . | TRBJ2-3
TGTGCCAGCAGCGATCACCAGGGGGCGGGGAACACTGAAGCTTTCTTT | CASSDHQGAGNTEAFF | TRBV27 | few | TRBD1 | TRBJ1-1
TGCGCCAGCAGCCCCAGCCCAGGGCGGACCGGGGAGCTGTTTTTT | CASSPSPGRTGELFF | TRBV5-1 | . | . | TRBJ2-2
TGTGCCAGCTCACCACCGCCTATGTCGGGAGGGCCCTACAATGAGCAGTTCTTC | CASSPPPMSGGPYNEQFF | TRBV18 | . | TRBD2 | TRBJ2-1
TGTGCCAGCAGCCCTAGGATCGGGGGTGTTGAAAAACTGTTTTTT | CASSPRIGGVEKLFF | TRBV27 | . | . | TRBJ1-4
TGCGCCAGCAGCTCGGGACAGACGGTCACCGGGGAGCTGTTTTTT | CASSSGQTVTGELFF | TRBV5-1 | . | TRBD1 | TRBJ2-2
TGTGCCAGCAGTTCTTTTACAAGGCTTGAAGCTTTCTTT | CASSSFTRLEAFF | TRBV28 | few | . | TRBJ1-1
TGTGCCAGCTCACCACCGGCCGGAGGGGCTTTCTTT | CASSPPAGGAFF | TRBV18 | many | . | TRBJ1-1
TGTGCCAGCAGCCCCATTCAAACCTACGAGCAGTACTTC | CASSPIQTYEQYF | TRBV11-3 | . | . | TRBJ2-7
TGTGCCAGTAGTATAAACGAGGCCGTCTACGAGCAGTACTTC | CASSINEAVYEQYF | TRBV19 | once | . | TRBJ2-7
TGTGCCAGCAGCCCCCTCGGAAGAAGTACCTACGAGCAGTACTTC | CASSPLGRSTYEQYF | TRBV28 | . | . | TRBJ2-7
TGTGCCAGCAGTCCGGGACGGGAAGAGACCCAGTACTTC | CASSPGREETQYF | TRBV6-5 | . | . | TRBJ2-5
TGCAGCGTTGAATCGGGACAGGACACAGATACGCAGTATTTT | CSVESGQDTDTQYF | TRBV29-1 | . | TRBD1 | TRBJ2-3
TGTGCCAGCACCCGGCAGGGGGCTCTAACGGCTTTCTTT | CASTRQGALTAFF | TRBV7-8 | many | TRBD1 | TRBJ1-1
TGTGCCAGCAGTTTGAGGTCGGGACAGGGGAACTATGGCTACACCTTC | CASSLRSGQGNYGYTF | TRBV28 | . | TRBD1 | TRBJ1-2
TGTGCCAGCTCGTCTTCGGTCTACAATGAGCAGTTCTTC | CASSSSVYNEQFF | TRBV2 | . | . | TRBJ2-1
TGTGCCTGGAGTGTAAACACCCAAGAGACCCAGTACTTC | CAWSVNTQETQYF | TRBV30 | . | . | TRBJ2-5
TGTGCCAGCAGTTACAATCAGCGAGCTAACTATGGCTACACCTTC | CASSYNQRANYGYTF | TRBV6-5 | many | . | TRBJ1-2
TGTGCCAGCAGCTTTCCGGGGCAGCCCCAGCATTTT | CASSFPGQPQHF | TRBV7-9 | . | . | TRBJ1-5
TGTGCCAGCAGTACTCAGGATACGCAGTATTTT | CASSTQDTQYF | TRBV6-5 | . | . | TRBJ2-3